Listed below are T cell receptor beta chains from one sample, sequenced in a study of metastatic and nonmetastatic thyroid tumors. TCRdb reanalyzed the PCR reads with MiXCR. This table has approximately 42,000 clones, 20% to 25% appearing once. Sequencing was done on a sample of tumor tissue. All receptors come from a female donor with papillary thyroid cancer or a benign thyroid nodule (not recorded which). Some clones in this sample may be carry-over from other donors' samples. The CDR3 runs from the conserved cysteine through the conserved F or W. A D gene is named only where the DNA matches it firmly. Rows give clone size only sometimes, using once, few, many, or a class for an expanded clone.

CDR3: CASSDLAGGTDTQYF
DNA: TGTGCCAGCAGCGACCTAGCGGGGGGCACAGATACGCAGTATTTT
D: TRBD2
size: many
V: TRBV5-6
J: TRBJ2-3

CDR3: CASSLTGSYEQYF
DNA: TGCGCCAGCAGCCTGACAGGCTCCTACGAGCAGTACTTC
D: .
size: .
V: TRBV5-1
J: TRBJ2-7

CDR3: CAISESGREGYEQYF
DNA: TGTGCCATCAGTGAGTCAGGGCGGGAGGGGTACGAGCAGTACTTC
D: TRBD2
size: .
V: TRBV10-3
J: TRBJ2-7

CDR3: CSVGSQMNTEAFF
DNA: TGCAGCGTTGGGAGTCAGATGAACACTGAAGCTTTCTTT
D: .
size: few
V: TRBV29-1
J: TRBJ1-1

CDR3: CASSVGASSYEQYF
DNA: TGTGCCAGCAGCGTAGGGGCCAGCTCCTACGAGCAGTACTTC
D: .
size: many
V: TRBV7-9
J: TRBJ2-7

CDR3: CASTDRGDSNEQYF
DNA: TGCGCCAGCACTGACAGGGGAGATTCGAACGAGCAGTACTTC
D: TRBD1
size: .
V: TRBV5-1
J: TRBJ2-7

CDR3: CASNEAGGFSEQYF
DNA: TGTGCCAGCAATGAGGCAGGGGGCTTCTCCGAGCAGTACTTC
D: TRBD1
size: few
V: TRBV6-2/TRBV6-3
J: TRBJ2-7

CDR3: CASSKGREGSYEQYF
DNA: TGTGCCAGTAGTAAGGGACGGGAGGGCTCCTACGAGCAGTACTTC
D: TRBD2
size: many
V: TRBV19
J: TRBJ2-7

CDR3: CASSSDPFDEQYF
DNA: TGTGCCAGCAGTTCCGACCCTTTCGACGAGCAGTACTTC
D: .
size: few
V: TRBV6-5
J: TRBJ2-7

CDR3: CASSAGTAVAEQYF
DNA: TGTGCCAGCAGCGCCGGGACAGCCGTGGCCGAGCAGTACTTC
D: TRBD1
size: few
V: TRBV6-2/TRBV6-3
J: TRBJ2-7

CDR3: CSARDPGGEHDTEAFF
DNA: TGCAGTGCTAGAGACCCAGGAGGGGAGCACGACACTGAAGCTTTCTTT
D: .
size: .
V: TRBV20-1
J: TRBJ1-1

CDR3: CASSSPSISYEQYF
DNA: TGTGCCAGCAGTTCCCCGTCTATCTCCTACGAGCAGTACTTC
D: .
size: .
V: TRBV6-2/TRBV6-3
J: TRBJ2-7

CDR3: CSVEGDGVDGYTF
DNA: TGCAGCGTTGAAGGAGATGGCGTTGATGGCTACACCTTC
D: .
size: many
V: TRBV29-1
J: TRBJ1-2

CDR3: CASSAPGGTGRHQHLTEAFF
DNA: TGTGCCAGCAGCGCCCCCGGGGGGACAGGGCGCCATCAGCACCTCACTGAAGCTTTCTTT
D: TRBD1
size: many
V: TRBV13
J: TRBJ1-1

CDR3: CASGQGGTDTQYF
DNA: TGTGCCAGCGGACAGGGAGGCACAGATACGCAGTATTTT
D: TRBD1
size: many
V: TRBV28
J: TRBJ2-3

CDR3: CASSLMASGGGNEQFF
DNA: TGTGCCAGCAGCTTAATGGCTAGCGGGGGTGGTAATGAGCAGTTCTTC
D: TRBD2
size: .
V: TRBV7-3
J: TRBJ2-1

CDR3: CASSQALTDTQYF
DNA: TGTGCCAGCAGCCAAGCTTTAACAGATACGCAGTATTTT
D: .
size: once
V: TRBV14
J: TRBJ2-3

CDR3: CASSLWGGTSGRLSQYF
DNA: TGTGCCAGCAGTTTATGGGGGGGGACTAGCGGGAGATTGTCGCAGTACTTC
D: TRBD2
size: .
V: TRBV27
J: TRBJ2-7

CDR3: CASSPPPRSVGELFF
DNA: TGTGCCAGCTCACCACCGCCCCGGTCGGTCGGGGAGCTGTTTTTT
D: .
size: .
V: TRBV18
J: TRBJ2-2

CDR3: CASSYEGRRSPLHF
DNA: TGTGCCAGCAGTTACGAGGGGCGCAGATCACCCCTCCACTTT
D: .
size: .
V: TRBV6-2/TRBV6-3
J: TRBJ1-6

CDR3: CAWSGGGSGAWSYEHYF
DNA: TGTGCCTGGAGTGGGGGGGGGAGCGGAGCGTGGTCCTACGAGCATTACTTC
D: TRBD2
size: .
V: TRBV30
J: TRBJ2-7

CDR3: CASSLTDTGELFF
DNA: TGTGCCAGCAGTTTGACAGACACCGGTGAGCTGTTTTTT
D: .
size: few
V: TRBV6-2/TRBV6-3
J: TRBJ2-2

CDR3: CASSVYSGGPLSNTGELFF
DNA: TGTGCCAGCAGCGTATACAGCGGGGGGCCTTTATCGAACACCGGGGAGCTGTTTTTT
D: TRBD2
size: many
V: TRBV9
J: TRBJ2-2

CDR3: CASIRAGEWSTDTQYF
DNA: TGTGCCAGCATCCGAGCGGGAGAGTGGAGCACAGATACGCAGTATTTT
D: TRBD2
size: few
V: TRBV6-2/TRBV6-3
J: TRBJ2-3

CDR3: CASSQGTGYGNTIYF
DNA: TGCGCCAGCAGCCAAGGGACAGGGTATGGAAACACCATATATTTT
D: TRBD1
size: many
V: TRBV4-3
J: TRBJ1-3